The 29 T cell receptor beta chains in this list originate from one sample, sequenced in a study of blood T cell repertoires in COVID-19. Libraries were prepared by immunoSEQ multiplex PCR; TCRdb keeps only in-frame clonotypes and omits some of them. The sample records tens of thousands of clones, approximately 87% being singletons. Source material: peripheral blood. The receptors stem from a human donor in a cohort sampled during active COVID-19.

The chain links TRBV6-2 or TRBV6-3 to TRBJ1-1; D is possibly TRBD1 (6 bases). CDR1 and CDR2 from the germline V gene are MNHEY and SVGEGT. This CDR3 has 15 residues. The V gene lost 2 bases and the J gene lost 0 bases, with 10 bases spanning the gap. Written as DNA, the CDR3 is TGTGCCAGCAGTTACCGACAGGTATTGAACACTGAAGCTTTCTTT. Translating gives CASSYRQVLNTEAFF.

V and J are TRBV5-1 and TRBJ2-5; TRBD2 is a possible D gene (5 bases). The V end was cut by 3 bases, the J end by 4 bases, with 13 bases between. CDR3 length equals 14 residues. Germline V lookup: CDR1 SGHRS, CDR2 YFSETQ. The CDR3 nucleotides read TGCGCCAGCAGCTCCCTAGCCCCCAGAGAGACCCAGTACTTC. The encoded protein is CASSSLAPRETQYF.

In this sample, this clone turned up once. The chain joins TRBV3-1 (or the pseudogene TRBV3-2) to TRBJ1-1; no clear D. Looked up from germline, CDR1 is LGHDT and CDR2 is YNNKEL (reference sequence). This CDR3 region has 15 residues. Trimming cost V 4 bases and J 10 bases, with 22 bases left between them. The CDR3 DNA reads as TGTGCCAGCAGCCCCTTCCTTTCCCCCCTGGAGGGAGCTTTCTTT. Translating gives CASSPFLSPLEGAFF.

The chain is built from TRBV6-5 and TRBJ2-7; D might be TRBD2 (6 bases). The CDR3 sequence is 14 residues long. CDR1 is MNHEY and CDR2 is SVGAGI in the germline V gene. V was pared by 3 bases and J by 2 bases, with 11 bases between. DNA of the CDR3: TGTGCCAGCAGTTATGGAGGGGCGGCCTACGAGCAGTACTTC. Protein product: CASSYGGAAYEQYF.

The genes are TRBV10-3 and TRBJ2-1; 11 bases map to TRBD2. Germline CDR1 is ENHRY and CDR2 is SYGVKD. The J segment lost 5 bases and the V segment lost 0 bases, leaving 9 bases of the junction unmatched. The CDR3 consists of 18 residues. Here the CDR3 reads CAISESILAGEYHNEQFF. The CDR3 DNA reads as TGTGCCATCAGTGAGTCAATACTAGCGGGGGAGTATCACAATGAGCAGTTCTTC.

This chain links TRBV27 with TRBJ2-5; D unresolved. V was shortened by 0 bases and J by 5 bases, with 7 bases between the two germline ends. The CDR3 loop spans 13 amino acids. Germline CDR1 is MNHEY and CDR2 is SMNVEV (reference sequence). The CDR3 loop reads CASSLSFRETQYF. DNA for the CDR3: TGTGCCAGCAGTTTATCGTTCCGGGAGACCCAGTACTTC.

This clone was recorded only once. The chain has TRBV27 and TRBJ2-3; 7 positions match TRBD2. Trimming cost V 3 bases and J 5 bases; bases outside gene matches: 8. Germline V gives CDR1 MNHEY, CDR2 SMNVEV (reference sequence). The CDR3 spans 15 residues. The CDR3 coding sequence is TGTGCCAGCAGTTTCCTGGCTAGCGGCCTAGATACGCAGTATTTT. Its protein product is CASSFLASGLDTQYF.

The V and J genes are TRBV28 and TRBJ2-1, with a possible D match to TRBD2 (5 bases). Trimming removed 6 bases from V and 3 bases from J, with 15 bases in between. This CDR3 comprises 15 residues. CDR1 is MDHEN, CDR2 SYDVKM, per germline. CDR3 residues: CASSLGDANYNEQFF. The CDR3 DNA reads TGTGCCAGCAGCCTGGGAGACGCTAACTACAATGAGCAGTTCTTC.

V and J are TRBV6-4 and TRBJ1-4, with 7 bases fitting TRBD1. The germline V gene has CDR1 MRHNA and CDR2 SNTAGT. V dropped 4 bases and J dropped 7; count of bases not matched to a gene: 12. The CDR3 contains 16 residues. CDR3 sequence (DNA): TGTGCCAGCAGTGCCACAACAGGGGCGGTCGGTGAAAAACTGTTTTTT. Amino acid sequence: CASSATTGAVGEKLFF.

The CDR3 nucleotides are TGTGCCAGCAGTTTCCTACCCCAGGACTATGGCTACACCTTC. This gives the protein CASSFLPQDYGYTF. This chain uses TRBV2 with TRBJ1-2, with D hard to call. Trimming stripped 5 bases from V and 3 bases from J, with 13 bases between. CDR3 length equals 14 residues. Germline V gene sequence: CDR1 SNHLY, CDR2 FYNNEI.

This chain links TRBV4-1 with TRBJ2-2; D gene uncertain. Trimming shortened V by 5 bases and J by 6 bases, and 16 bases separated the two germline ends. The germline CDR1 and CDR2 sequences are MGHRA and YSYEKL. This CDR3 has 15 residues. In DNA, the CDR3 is TGCGCCAGCAGCTTAGAGGTGCGAGCTCCCGGGGAGCTGTTTTTT. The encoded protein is CASSLEVRAPGELFF.

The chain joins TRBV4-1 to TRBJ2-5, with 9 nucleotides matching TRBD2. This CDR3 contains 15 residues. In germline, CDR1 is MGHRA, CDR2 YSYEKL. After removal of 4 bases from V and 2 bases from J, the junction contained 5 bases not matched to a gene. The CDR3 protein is CASSRSSGVQETQYF. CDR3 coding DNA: TGCGCCAGCAGCCGGTCTAGCGGGGTGCAAGAGACCCAGTACTTC.

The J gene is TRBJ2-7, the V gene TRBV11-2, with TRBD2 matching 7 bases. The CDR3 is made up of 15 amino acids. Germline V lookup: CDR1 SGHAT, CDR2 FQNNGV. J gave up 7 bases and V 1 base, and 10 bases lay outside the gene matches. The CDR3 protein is CASSLVGAGEREQYF. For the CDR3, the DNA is TGTGCCAGCAGCTTAGTCGGGGCGGGAGAACGAGAGCAGTACTTC.

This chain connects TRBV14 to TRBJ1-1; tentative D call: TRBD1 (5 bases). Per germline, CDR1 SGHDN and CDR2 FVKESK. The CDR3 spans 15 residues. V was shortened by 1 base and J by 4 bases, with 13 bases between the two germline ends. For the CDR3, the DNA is TGTGCCAGCAGCCAAGGTCAGGGATACGCCACTGAAGCTTTCTTT. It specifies CASSQGQGYATEAFF.

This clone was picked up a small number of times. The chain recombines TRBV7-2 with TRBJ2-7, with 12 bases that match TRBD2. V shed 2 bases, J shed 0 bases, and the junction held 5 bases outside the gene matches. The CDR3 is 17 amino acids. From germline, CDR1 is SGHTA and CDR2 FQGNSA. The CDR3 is CASSLPMTSGSSYEQYF. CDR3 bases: TGTGCCAGCAGCTTACCGATGACTAGCGGGAGCTCCTACGAGCAGTACTTC.

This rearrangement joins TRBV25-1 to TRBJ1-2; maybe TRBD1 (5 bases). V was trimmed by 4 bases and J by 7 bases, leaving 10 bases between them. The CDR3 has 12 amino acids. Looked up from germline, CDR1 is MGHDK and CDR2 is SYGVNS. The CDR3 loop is CASSAARAGYTF. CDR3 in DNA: TGTGCCAGCAGTGCCGCCAGGGCTGGCTACACCTTC.

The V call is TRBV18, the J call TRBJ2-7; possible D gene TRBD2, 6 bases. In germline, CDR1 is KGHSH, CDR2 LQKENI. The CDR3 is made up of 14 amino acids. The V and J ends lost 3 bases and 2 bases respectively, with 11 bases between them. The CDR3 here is CASSPSGKPYEQYF. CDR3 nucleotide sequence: TGTGCCAGCTCACCTAGCGGAAAACCCTACGAGCAGTACTTC. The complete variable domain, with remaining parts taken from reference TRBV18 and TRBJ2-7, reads NAGVMQNPRHLVRRRGQEARLRCSPMKGHSHVYWYRQLPEEGLKFMVYLQKENIIDESGMPKERFSAEFPKEGPSILRIQQVVRGDSAAYFCASSPSGKPYEQYFGPGTRLTVT.

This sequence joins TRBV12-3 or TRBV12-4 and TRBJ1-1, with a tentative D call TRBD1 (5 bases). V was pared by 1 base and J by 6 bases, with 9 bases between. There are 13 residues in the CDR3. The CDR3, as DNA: TGTGCCAGCAGTTTAGGGGTAGGGGCTGAAGCTTTCTTT. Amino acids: CASSLGVGAEAFF.

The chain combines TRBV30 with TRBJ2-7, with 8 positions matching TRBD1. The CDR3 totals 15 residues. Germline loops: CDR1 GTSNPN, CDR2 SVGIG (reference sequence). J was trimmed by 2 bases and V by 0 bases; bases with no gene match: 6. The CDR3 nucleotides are TGTGCCTGGAGTGTAGGGACAGGAGGTACCTACGAGCAGTACTTC. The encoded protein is CAWSVGTGGTYEQYF.

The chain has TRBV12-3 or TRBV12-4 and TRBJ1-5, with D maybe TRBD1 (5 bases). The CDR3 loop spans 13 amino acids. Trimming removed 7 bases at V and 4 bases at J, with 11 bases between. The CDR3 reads CASTARGNQPQHF. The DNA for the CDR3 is TGTGCCAGCACGGCCCGGGGGAATCAGCCCCAGCATTTT.

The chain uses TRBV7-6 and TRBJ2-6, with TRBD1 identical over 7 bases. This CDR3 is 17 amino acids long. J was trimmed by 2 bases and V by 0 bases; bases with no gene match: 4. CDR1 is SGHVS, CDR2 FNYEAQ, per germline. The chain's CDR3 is CASSLALGGAGANVLTF. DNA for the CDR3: TGTGCCAGCAGCTTAGCGCTAGGGGGCGCTGGGGCCAACGTCCTGACTTTC.

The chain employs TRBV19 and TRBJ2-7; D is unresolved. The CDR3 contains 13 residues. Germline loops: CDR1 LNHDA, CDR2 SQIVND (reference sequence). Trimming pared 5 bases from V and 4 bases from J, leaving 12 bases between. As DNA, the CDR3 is TGTGCCAGTAGTTTAAGTACTGGTTACGAGCAGTACTTC. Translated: CASSLSTGYEQYF.

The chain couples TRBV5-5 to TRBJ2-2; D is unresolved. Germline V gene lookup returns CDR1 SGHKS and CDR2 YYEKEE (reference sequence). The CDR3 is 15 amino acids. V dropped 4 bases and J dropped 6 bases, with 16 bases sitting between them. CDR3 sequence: CASSPSGIPPGELFF. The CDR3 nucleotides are TGTGCCAGCAGCCCTTCGGGTATCCCCCCCGGGGAGCTGTTTTTT.

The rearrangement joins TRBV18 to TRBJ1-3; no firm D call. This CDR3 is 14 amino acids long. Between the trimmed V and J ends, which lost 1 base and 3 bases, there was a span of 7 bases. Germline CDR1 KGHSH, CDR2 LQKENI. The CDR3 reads CASSPQPVGNTIYF. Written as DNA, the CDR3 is TGTGCCAGCTCACCACAACCGGTTGGAAACACCATATATTTT.

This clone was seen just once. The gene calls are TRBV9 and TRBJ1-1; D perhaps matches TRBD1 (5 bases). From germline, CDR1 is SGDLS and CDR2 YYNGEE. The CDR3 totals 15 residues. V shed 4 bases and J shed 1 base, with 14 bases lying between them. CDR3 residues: CASSTRGEGNTEAFF. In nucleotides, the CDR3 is TGTGCCAGCAGCACCCGGGGGGAGGGGAACACTGAAGCTTTCTTT.

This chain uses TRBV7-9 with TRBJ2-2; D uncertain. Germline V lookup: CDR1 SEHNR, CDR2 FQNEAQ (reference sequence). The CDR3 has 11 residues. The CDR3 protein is CGAGNTGELFF. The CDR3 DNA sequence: TGTGGTGCAGGGAACACCGGGGAGCTGTTTTTT. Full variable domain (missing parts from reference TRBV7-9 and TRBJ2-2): DTGVSQNPRHKITKRGQNVTFRCDPISEHNRLYWYRQTLGQGPEFLTYFQNEAQLEKSRLLSDRFSAERPKGSFSTLEIQRTEQGDSAMYLCGAGNTGELFFGEGSRLTVL.

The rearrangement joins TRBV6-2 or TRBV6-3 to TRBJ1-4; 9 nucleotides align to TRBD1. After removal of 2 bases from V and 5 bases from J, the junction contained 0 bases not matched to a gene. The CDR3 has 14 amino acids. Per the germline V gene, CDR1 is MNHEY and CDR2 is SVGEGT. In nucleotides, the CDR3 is TGTGCCAGCAGTTACGGGACAGGGAATGAAAAACTGTTTTTT. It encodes CASSYGTGNEKLFF.

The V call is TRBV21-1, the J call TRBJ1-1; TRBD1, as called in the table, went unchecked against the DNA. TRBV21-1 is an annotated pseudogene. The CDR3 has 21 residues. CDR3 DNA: TGTGCCAGCAGCAAAGTGTTCGAGGGGGACAGGGGGCGTAGGATGAACACTGAAGCTTTCTTT. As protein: CASSKVFEGDRGRRMNTEAFF.

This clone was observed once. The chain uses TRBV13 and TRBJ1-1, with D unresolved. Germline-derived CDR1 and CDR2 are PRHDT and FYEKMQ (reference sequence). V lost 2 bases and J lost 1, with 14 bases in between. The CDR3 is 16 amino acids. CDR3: CASSLKPAGWNTEAFF. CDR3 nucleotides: TGTGCCAGCAGCTTAAAACCCGCAGGTTGGAACACTGAAGCTTTCTTT.